Below are 25 T cell receptor beta chains sequenced from a single sample in a study of T cell changes during pregnancy in multiple sclerosis (dated by TCRdb to the late 2010s). The method behind the library was the immunoSEQ multiplex PCR assay. TCRdb mirrors the immuneACCESS table, restricted to in-frame sequences. Some clones are absent from its copies; in checked studies, under half trace to an unresolved V gene, and the reason for the others is unknown. In all, the sample holds about 85,000 clones, and about nine tenths of those were seen once. In total, the top ten clones hold roughly 2.5% of the sample. The specimen comprised peripheral blood, sampled in the first trimester of pregnancy. These TCRs come from a female donor with multiple sclerosis, enrolled in a pregnancy study.

The chain is built from TRBV9 and TRBJ1-2, with a tentative D call TRBD1 (5 bases). There are 13 residues in the CDR3. Trimming took off 3 bases at V and 4 bases at J, with 10 bases between the two ends. Per germline, CDR1 SGDLS and CDR2 YYNGEE. This CDR3 is CASSATASYGYTF. CDR3 DNA sequence: TGTGCCAGCAGCGCGACAGCCTCCTATGGCTACACCTTC.

The DNA of the CDR3 is TGTGCCAGCAGCGACGGGACAGGAGTGGGCTATGGCTACACCTTC. Protein product: CASSDGTGVGYGYTF. V is TRBV2 and J is TRBJ1-2; the match to TRBD1 covers 8 bases. The CDR3 has 15 residues. Germline V gene data show CDR1 as SNHLY and CDR2 as FYNNEI. Unmatched junction bases numbered 10, after V lost 6 bases and J lost 4 bases.

The CDR3 loop reads CSVVGAYEQYF. In nucleotides, the CDR3 is TGCAGCGTTGTTGGGGCTTACGAGCAGTACTTC. The chain combines TRBV29-1 with TRBJ2-7; tentative D call: TRBD1 (5 bases). The CDR3 length is 11 residues. The germline CDR1 and CDR2 sequences are SQVTM and ANQGSEA. Trimming left V 4 bases short and J 4 bases short, with 8 bases between.

The V call is TRBV13, the J call TRBJ2-1; 10 bases match TRBD2. The CDR3 runs 16 residues. Germline CDR1 PRHDT, CDR2 FYEKMQ (reference sequence). Trimming removed 1 base from V and 7 bases from J; junction bases left unmatched: 7. CDR3 residues: CASSLALAGVGNEQFF. In DNA form, the CDR3 reads TGTGCCAGCAGCTTAGCTCTAGCGGGAGTTGGGAATGAGCAGTTCTTC.

The rearrangement joins TRBV30 to TRBJ2-7, with 7 bases identical to TRBD1. The germline V gene encodes CDR1 GTSNPN and CDR2 SVGIG (reference sequence). V gave up 3 bases and J gave up 3 bases; unmatched junction bases: 8. The length of the CDR3 is 14 residues. CDR3 sequence: CAWRRRQGYYEQYF. DNA of the CDR3: TGTGCCTGGAGGCGCCGACAGGGCTACTACGAGCAGTACTTC.

V usage is TRBV27 and J usage is TRBJ2-3; D might be TRBD2 (6 bases). This CDR3 has 19 residues. V was shortened by 2 bases and J by 4 bases, with 25 bases between the two germline ends. Germline V gives CDR1 MNHEY, CDR2 SMNVEV (reference sequence). The CDR3 region is CASSLVLAFTPRGSDTQYF. DNA for the CDR3: TGTGCCAGCAGTTTAGTTCTAGCCTTTACACCACGGGGGTCAGATACGCAGTATTTT.

The chain has TRBV7-3 and TRBJ1-1; the D is unclear. V was shortened by 2 bases and J by 5 bases, with 9 bases between the two germline ends. The CDR3 has 13 residues. The germline CDR1 and CDR2 sequences are SGHTA and FQGTGA. The CDR3 nucleotides read TGTGCCAGCAGCTTAGGGAGGGAGACTGAAGCTTTCTTT. Translated: CASSLGRETEAFF.

The chain is built from TRBV19 and TRBJ1-3, with D possibly matching TRBD1 (5 bases). The germline gives CDR1 LNHDA, CDR2 SQIVND (reference sequence). Trimming shortened V by 8 bases and J by 0 bases, and 20 bases separated the two germline ends. This CDR3 spans 17 amino acids. CDR3 sequence: CASRRGGGLSSGNTIYF. The CDR3 DNA reads as TGTGCCAGTCGCCGTGGGGGAGGACTTAGCTCTGGAAACACCATATATTTT. The entire variable domain, with the rest obtained from reference TRBV19 and TRBJ1-3, is as follows: DGGITQSPKYLFRKEGQNVTLSCEQNLNHDAMYWYRQDPGQGLRLIYYSQIVNDFQKGDIAEGYSVSREKKESFPLTVTSAQKNPTAFYLCASRRGGGLSSGNTIYFGEGSWLTVV.

The chain links TRBV29-1 to TRBJ2-5; D ambiguous. V was cut by 4 bases and J by 0 bases, with 9 bases left in between. CDR3 length: 13 amino acids. The germline CDR1 and CDR2 sequences are SQVTM and ANQGSEA. The CDR3 sequence is CSVAGHNQETQYF. The DNA of the CDR3 is TGCAGCGTTGCTGGGCACAACCAAGAGACCCAGTACTTC.

The CDR3 coding sequence is TGTGCCAGCAGCGCGACCATAGCCCAAAGGCAGTTCTTC. It is translated as CASSATIAQRQFF. The genes are TRBV9 and TRBJ2-1, with D hard to call. There are 13 residues in the CDR3. The V end was cut by 3 bases, the J end by 12 bases, with 16 bases between. The germline V gene has CDR1 SGDLS and CDR2 YYNGEE.

V is TRBV30 and J is TRBJ2-3; 14 nucleotides align to TRBD2. This CDR3 has 14 amino acids. V shed 2 bases and J 9 bases; nucleotides not matched to a gene: 4. The germline CDR1 and CDR2 sequences are GTSNPN and SVGIG (reference sequence). CDR3: CAWSMTSGGATQYF. The CDR3 DNA reads TGTGCCTGGAGTATGACTAGCGGGGGGGCGACGCAGTATTTT.

The rearrangement uses TRBV11-3 and TRBJ1-1; D uncertain. The V end lost 2 bases, the J end lost 1 base, and 11 bases lay between the germline ends. The CDR3 sequence is 15 residues long. The germline CDR1 and CDR2 sequences are SGHNT and YENEEA. CDR3 coding DNA: TGTGCCAGCAGCTTATCGGGTGTCGGGAACACTGAAGCTTTCTTT. Encoded protein: CASSLSGVGNTEAFF.

CDR3 loop: CASSSDSSYNSPLHF. The DNA for the CDR3 is TGTGCCAGCAGTTCGGACAGCTCCTATAATTCACCCCTCCACTTT. The V and J genes are TRBV2 and TRBJ1-6; a possible D gene is TRBD1 (6 bases). Trimming shortened V by 5 bases and J by 0 bases, and 8 bases separated the two germline ends. The CDR3 spans 15 residues. Germline-derived CDR1 and CDR2 are SNHLY and FYNNEI.

The V gene is TRBV28, the J gene TRBJ2-1; 11 bases match TRBD2. J gave up 7 bases and V 3 bases, and 11 bases lay outside the gene matches. Germline V gene lookup returns CDR1 MDHEN and CDR2 SYDVKM. The CDR3 covers 17 residues. CDR3 in amino acids: CASSFPLRLAGKNEQFF. The CDR3 DNA reads as TGTGCCAGCAGTTTCCCGTTGCGACTAGCGGGAAAGAATGAGCAGTTCTTC.

This clone was recorded once. V usage is TRBV7-9 and J usage is TRBJ1-2; perhaps TRBD1 as D (5 bases). This CDR3 comprises 15 residues. Germline V gene data show CDR1 as SEHNR and CDR2 as FQNEAQ (reference sequence). The V and J ends lost 5 bases and 4 bases respectively, with 17 bases between them. Here the CDR3 reads CASSDTGPFIYGYTF. For the CDR3, the DNA is TGTGCCAGCAGCGACACAGGCCCATTCATCTATGGCTACACCTTC.

The V and J genes are TRBV30 and TRBJ1-2; D is undetermined. The germline V and J ends were trimmed by 2 bases and 7 bases, with 8 bases remaining between them. The CDR3 sequence is 11 residues long. In germline, CDR1 is GTSNPN, CDR2 SVGIG (reference sequence). The CDR3 bases are TGTGCCTGGAGTTCACTTTCTGGCTACACCTTC. Its protein is CAWSSLSGYTF.

In nucleotides, the CDR3 is TGTGCCAGCGGTAAAAGGGCTAGCGGGAGTCTTGAGCAGTTCTTC. Translated: CASGKRASGSLEQFF. The V call is TRBV2, the J call TRBJ2-1; 10 bases agree with TRBD2. Germline V gene sequence: CDR1 SNHLY, CDR2 FYNNEI. V shed 8 bases, J shed 9 bases, and the junction held 13 bases outside the gene matches. This CDR3 comprises 15 residues.

The gene calls are TRBV5-1 and TRBJ1-2, with D maybe TRBD1 (6 bases). The CDR3 runs to 15 residues. Looked up from germline, CDR1 is SGHRS and CDR2 is YFSETQ. V gave up 4 bases and J gave up 3 bases, with 16 bases separating them. CDR3 in DNA: TGCGCCAGCAGCGCCCACCCAGGGGACGACTATGGCTACACCTTC. It specifies CASSAHPGDDYGYTF. Variable domain in full (rest from reference TRBV5-1 and TRBJ1-2): KAGVTQTPRYLIKTRGQQVTLSCSPISGHRSVSWYQQTPGQGLQFLFEYFSETQRNKGNFPGRFSGRQFSNSRSEMNVSTLELGDSALYLCASSAHPGDDYGYTFGSGTRLTVV.

V is TRBV7-2 and J is TRBJ2-7, with 10 bases matching TRBD1. The V gene end was trimmed by 5 bases and the J gene end by 4 bases; junction bases not matched to a gene: 8. This CDR3 contains 15 residues. Germline V gene lookup returns CDR1 SGHTA and CDR2 FQGNSA. The CDR3 DNA follows: TGTGCCAGCAGCGAGGCCGGGACAGGGGTATACGAGCAGTACTTC. Encoded protein: CASSEAGTGVYEQYF. Combining the CDR3 with reference TRBV7-2 and TRBJ2-7 gives the whole variable domain GAGVSQSPSNKVTEKGKDVELRCDPISGHTALYWYRQSLGQGLEFLIYFQGNSAPDKSGLPSDRFSAERTGGSVSTLTIQRTQQEDSAVYLCASSEAGTGVYEQYFGPGTRLTVT.

V is TRBV4-1 and J is TRBJ2-7; D is uncertain. The CDR3 contains 15 residues. V lost 4 bases, J lost 4 bases, and 17 bases lay in between. Germline loops: CDR1 MGHRA, CDR2 YSYEKL. The CDR3 sequence: CASSRSALPLYEQYF. DNA of the CDR3: TGCGCCAGCAGCCGCAGCGCACTACCCTTATACGAGCAGTACTTC.

Worth noting for this clone: The junction and the germline gene differ at one end; a read error may be behind it. In DNA form, the CDR3 reads TGTGCCACCAGTTCTTGGGACAGCCCCTATGGCTACACCTTC. This gives the protein CATSSWDSPYGYTF. The chain recombines TRBV28 with TRBJ1-2; 7 positions match TRBD1. The germline gives CDR1 MDHEN, CDR2 SYDVKM. The CDR3 loop spans 14 amino acids.

The gene calls are TRBV7-9 and TRBJ2-7; 8 nucleotides match TRBD2. CDR3 length equals 15 residues. Germline values: CDR1 SEHNR, CDR2 FQNEAQ (reference sequence). J lost 4 bases, V lost 5 bases, and 10 bases had no gene match. CDR3 coding DNA: TGTGCCAGCAGCCGCGGGGGGACCGAGTTTTACGAGCAGTACTTC. Its translation is CASSRGGTEFYEQYF.

V gene TRBV7-7 combines with J gene TRBJ2-3; 10 bases agree with TRBD2. The CDR3 consists of 16 residues. With V trimmed by 1 base and J by 2 bases, 3 bases remained unmatched. CDR1 and CDR2 (germline): SSHAT, FNYEAQ (reference sequence). The CDR3 DNA is TGTGCCAGCAGCTTAGGTAGCGGGGGGTTCACAGATACGCAGTATTTT. This translates into CASSLGSGGFTDTQYF.

J is TRBJ2-5 and V is TRBV14; 7 bases fit TRBD2. The germline V gene has CDR1 SGHDN and CDR2 FVKESK. The CDR3 runs 15 residues. The junction had 8 bases not matched to a gene; V was cut back by 5 bases and J by 2 bases. CDR3 nucleotides: TGTGCCAGCAGCGAACTCCGGGACTATCAAGAGACCCAGTACTTC. Its translation is CASSELRDYQETQYF. Full variable domain (missing parts from reference TRBV14 and TRBJ2-5): EAGVTQFPSHSVIEKGQTVTLRCDPISGHDNLYWYRRVMGKEIKFLLHFVKESKQDESGMPNNRFLAERTGGTYSTLKVQPAELEDSGVYFCASSELRDYQETQYFGPGTRLLVL.

The chain recombines TRBV7-3 with TRBJ1-1; 9 nucleotides match TRBD1. This CDR3 spans 14 amino acids. Losses at the gene ends were 4 bases for V and 4 bases for J; bases not matched to a gene: 4. CDR1 is SGHTA, CDR2 FQGTGA, per germline. CDR3 in DNA: TGTGCCAGCAGCTGGGGACAGGGTGCCACTGAAGCTTTCTTT. Translating gives CASSWGQGATEAFF.